This T cell receptor beta chain was sequenced in a study of cytomegalovirus exposure and HLA in healthy donors. Study-wide results and limits: Later analysis associated a missense DCLRE1C variant with TCR beta V- and J-gene trimming. Among donors in an Asian-associated ancestry cluster, a later analysis reportedly found fewer N-insertions than the roughly 700-donor mean.

PCR primers comprised 60 Vbeta and 13 Jbeta primers. The repertoire was sequenced with immunoSEQ multiplex PCR; TCRdb's copy has only in-frame clones and lacks some. The profile covers about 150,000 clones, with under 85% appearing a single time and more than 4% taken by the ten largest. Trimming took 4 bases from V and 7 from J, leaving 14 bases between them. Per germline, CDR1 MGHRA and CDR2 YSYEKL. CDR3 length equals 14 residues. Note on this clone: Its antigen remains unknown.

V usage is TRBV4-1 and J usage is TRBJ2-4; TRBD1 is a possible D gene (6 bases). The sequenced sample was PBMCs. The clonotype was recovered from a man younger than 30 in good health and CMV-seronegative. CDR3 loop: CASSPKQGWNIQYF. CDR3 nucleotide sequence: TGCGCCAGCAGCCCCAAACAGGGTTGGAACATTCAGTACTTC.